This entry lists 18 T cell receptor beta chains sequenced from one sample in a study of T cell responses to AZD1222 COVID-19 vaccine. The assay was immunoSEQ multiplex PCR, and TCRdb's table has in-frame clones only and misses some. The sample lists approximately 300,000 clones, around 93% occurring once. The source material was peripheral blood, sampled 28 days after the second AZD1222 dose. The receptors were sampled from an adult who received the AZD1222 COVID-19 vaccine.

The chain links TRBV28 to TRBJ2-7; 8 bases agree with TRBD2. The J segment lost 6 bases and the V segment lost 8 bases, leaving 6 bases of the junction unmatched. Germline CDR1 and CDR2: MDHEN and SYDVKM. There are 12 residues in the CDR3. CDR3 region: CASRGGLAEQYF. The DNA for the CDR3 is TGTGCCAGCCGCGGGGGGCTCGCCGAGCAGTACTTC.

The rearrangement joins TRBV5-5 to TRBJ2-7, with 11 bases lining up with TRBD2. With 3 bases clipped from V and 0 bases from J, the junction kept 2 bases outside the gene matches. The CDR3 contains 15 residues. From germline, CDR1 is SGHKS and CDR2 YYEKEE (reference sequence). The CDR3 reads CASSWGTSGSYEQYF. CDR3 in DNA: TGTGCCAGCAGCTGGGGGACTAGCGGCTCCTACGAGCAGTACTTC.

The chain is built from TRBV20-1 and TRBJ2-7, with D possibly TRBD2 on 6 matching bases. CDR3 length: 15 amino acids. V was shortened by 3 bases and J by 0 bases, with 15 bases between the two germline ends. Germline V gene sequence: CDR1 DFQATT, CDR2 SNEGSKA (reference sequence). The CDR3 DNA sequence: TGCAGTGCTAGTATGGGCGGGATAAACTCCTACGAGCAGTACTTC. Residues: CSASMGGINSYEQYF.

This clone occurred once. The CDR3 nucleotides are TGTGCCACCAGCAGAATAGGGCAGGGGGCTGAAGAGACCCAGTACTTC. Translated: CATSRIGQGAEETQYF. The V and J genes are TRBV15 and TRBJ2-5; 8 nucleotides match TRBD1. The CDR3 has 16 amino acids. Germline lookup yields CDR1 LNHNV and CDR2 YYDKDF (reference sequence). J gave up 3 bases and V 2 bases, and 8 bases lay outside the gene matches.

The V call is TRBV5-1, the J call TRBJ1-5; 11 bases are a match to TRBD1. Trimming at V came to 4 bases and at J to 7 bases, leaving 10 bases not matched to a gene. This CDR3 is 16 amino acids long. Germline values: CDR1 SGHRS, CDR2 YFSETQ. The CDR3 spells CASSEGQGGMSQPQHF. CDR3 sequence (DNA): TGCGCCAGCAGCGAGGGACAGGGGGGTATGTCCCAGCCCCAGCATTTT.

This rearrangement joins TRBV20-1 to TRBJ1-4, with a weak D call TRBD1 (6 bases). Trimming pared 4 bases from V and 8 bases from J, leaving 8 bases between. The length of the CDR3 is 11 residues. Per germline, CDR1 DFQATT and CDR2 SNEGSKA (reference sequence). CDR3 residues: CSATRGEKLFF. CDR3 nucleotide sequence: TGCAGTGCTACCAGGGGCGAAAAACTGTTTTTT.

The chain carries TRBV4-3 and TRBJ1-1, with D possibly matching TRBD1 (5 bases). Germline assignment: CDR1 LGHNA and CDR2 YSLEER. This CDR3 has 15 amino acids. Trimming pared 6 bases from V and 3 bases from J, leaving 17 bases between. CDR3 DNA: TGCGCCAGCAGGCTTAGGACCCTGGGGGACACTGAAGCTTTCTTT. Translation gives CASRLRTLGDTEAFF.

The chain couples TRBV5-1 to TRBJ2-7; 11 positions match TRBD2. The CDR3 consists of 14 residues. Per germline, CDR1 SGHRS and CDR2 YFSETQ. The trim removed 5 bases at V and 3 bases at J, leaving 4 bases unmatched. The CDR3 here is CASRDLAGGYEQYF. CDR3 sequence (DNA): TGCGCCAGCAGGGATCTAGCGGGAGGCTACGAGCAGTACTTC.

The rearrangement links TRBV24-1 to TRBJ1-2; D unclear. This CDR3 is 12 amino acids long. From germline, CDR1 is KGHDR and CDR2 SFDVKD. V gave up 5 bases and J gave up 5 bases, with 8 bases separating them. CDR3 residues: CATSGSGYGYTF. The CDR3, as DNA: TGTGCCACCAGTGGATCGGGGTATGGCTACACCTTC.

The chain has TRBV6-6 and TRBJ1-2; no reliable D call. The CDR3 runs 14 residues. Germline V gene lookup returns CDR1 MNHNY and CDR2 SVGAGI (reference sequence). V lost 5 bases to trimming and J lost 0 bases, with 10 bases between them. The CDR3 region is CASSPRRTNYGYTF. The CDR3 DNA reads TGTGCCAGCAGTCCCCGGCGGACTAACTATGGCTACACCTTC.

The CDR3 loop is CASSPHGSTDTQYF. DNA for the CDR3: TGTGCCAGCAGCCCGCACGGGAGCACAGATACGCAGTATTTT. The chain is built from TRBV7-7 and TRBJ2-3; D remains unclear. The CDR3 is made up of 14 amino acids. The germline CDR1 and CDR2 sequences are SSHAT and FNYEAQ (reference sequence). V lost 5 bases, J lost 0 bases, and 9 bases lay in between.

This rearrangement joins TRBV3-1 (or the pseudogene TRBV3-2) to TRBJ1-2; D gene ambiguous. Per germline, CDR1 LGHDT and CDR2 YNNKEL (reference sequence). V lost 5 bases and J 1 base, leaving 2 bases between the germline ends. The CDR3 length is 11 residues. The DNA of the CDR3 is TGTGCCAGCAGCTTTAACTATGGCTACACCTTC. Amino acid sequence: CASSFNYGYTF.

The rearrangement links TRBV12-3 or TRBV12-4 to TRBJ2-5; 11 bases line up with TRBD2. V lost 6 bases, J lost 5 bases, and 2 bases stayed unmatched. CDR3 length equals 13 residues. The CDR3 DNA sequence: TGTGCCAGCAGGCCTAGCGGGGGGGAGACCCAGTACTTC. This gives the protein CASRPSGGETQYF.

This chain connects TRBV5-4 to TRBJ1-2, with TRBD1 identical over 9 bases. There are 15 residues in the CDR3. CDR1 is SGHNT and CDR2 is YYREEE in the germline V gene (reference sequence). Trimming cost V 3 bases and J 4 bases; bases outside gene matches: 7. The CDR3, as DNA: TGTGCCAGCAGCTACCGGGACAGGGTTGGCTATGGCTACACCTTC. Amino acids: CASSYRDRVGYGYTF.

The genes are TRBV24-1 and TRBJ2-5; TRBD1 matches at 7 bases. Trimming cost V 1 base and J 2 bases; bases outside gene matches: 3. Germline CDR1 KGHDR, CDR2 SFDVKD. The length of the CDR3 is 15 residues. CDR3 in DNA: TGTGCCACCAGTGATTTAAAGACAGGGCAAGAGACCCAGTACTTC. Protein product: CATSDLKTGQETQYF.

The chain employs TRBV2 and TRBJ2-1, with unresolved D. Trimming shortened V by 6 bases and J by 6 bases, and 9 bases separated the two germline ends. Germline V gene data show CDR1 as SNHLY and CDR2 as FYNNEI. The CDR3 has 12 amino acids. The CDR3 reads CASRVQSNEQFF. The CDR3 DNA is TGTGCCAGCAGGGTACAAAGCAATGAGCAGTTCTTC.

The gene calls are TRBV11-3 and TRBJ2-2; the D gene could be TRBD1 or TRBD2 (6 bases each). The CDR3 extends over 14 amino acids. In germline, CDR1 is SGHNT, CDR2 YENEEA. Between the trimmed V and J ends, which lost 5 bases and 4 bases, there was a span of 11 bases. This CDR3 reads CASSRRGPTGELFF. The CDR3 nucleotides read TGTGCCAGCAGCCGCCGGGGGCCCACCGGGGAGCTGTTTTTT.

J is TRBJ2-3 and V is TRBV4-3; the match to TRBD2 covers 8 bases. V lost 0 bases and J lost 4; bases outside the gene matches: 9. This CDR3 comprises 17 residues. The germline V gene encodes CDR1 LGHNA and CDR2 YSLEER. In DNA form, the CDR3 reads TGCGCCAGCAGCCAAGATGACCCAGCGGGAGAGGCAGATACGCAGTATTTT. Its translation: CASSQDDPAGEADTQYF.